The 17 T cell receptor beta chains given below trace back to one sample, sequenced in a study of shared clonotypes between healthy human individuals. Assay used: immunoSEQ multiplex PCR; TCRdb lists only in-frame clones, some missing. This table holds around 700,000 clones, less than 80% found once. The sample comprised memory CD4+ T cells sorted from blood. Subset noted: CD45RA-negative fraction. Receptor source: a woman aged 25 to 39 in good health.

The chain combines TRBV10-2 with TRBJ1-4; possibly TRBD1 for D (5 bases). V gave up 6 bases and J gave up 5 bases, with 16 bases separating them. This CDR3 comprises 15 residues. The germline V gene has CDR1 WSHSY and CDR2 SAAADI. Here the CDR3 DNA reads TGCGCCAGCAGCGCTCCCGGGACCGAGAATGAAAAACTGTTTTTT. It translates to CASSAPGTENEKLFF.

V gene TRBV10-1 combines with J gene TRBJ2-2, with D perhaps given as TRBD1 or TRBD2 (5 bases each). Germline lookup yields CDR1 WNHNN and CDR2 SYGVQD (reference sequence). This CDR3 is built from 13 residues. Trimming removed 3 bases at V and 6 bases at J, with 8 bases between. CDR3 bases: TGCGCCAGCAGTGACGGGGACGCCGGGGAGCTGTTTTTT. Translation gives CASSDGDAGELFF.

The chain has TRBV6-5 and TRBJ1-4; D perhaps matches TRBD1 (5 bases). The CDR3 runs to 12 residues. The V end lost 10 bases, the J end lost 4 bases, and 10 bases lay between the germline ends. Germline assignment: CDR1 MNHEY and CDR2 SVGAGI. The chain's CDR3 is CATRALNEKLFF. CDR3 in DNA: TGTGCCACCAGGGCGCTTAATGAAAAACTGTTTTTT.

The V gene is TRBV30, the J gene TRBJ1-2, with 8 positions matching TRBD1. The V segment lost 2 bases and the J segment 8 bases; nucleotides outside the gene matches: 4. CDR1 and CDR2 from the germline V gene are GTSNPN and SVGIG (reference sequence). The CDR3 spans 12 residues. CDR3 DNA sequence: TGTGCCTGGAGTTTGACAGGGGACGGCTACACCTTC. This codes for CAWSLTGDGYTF.

This clone was counted a single time. V is TRBV5-4 and J is TRBJ1-3; D uncertain. V was cut by 3 bases and J by 4 bases, with 5 bases left in between. Germline assignment: CDR1 SGHNT and CDR2 YYREEE (reference sequence). The CDR3 is made up of 12 amino acids. The CDR3, as DNA: TGTGCCAGCAGCTACCCAGGAAACACCATATATTTT. Translating gives CASSYPGNTIYF. Looking up the rest from reference TRBV5-4 and TRBJ1-3 gives the full variable domain: ETGVTQSPTHLIKTRGQQVTLRCSSQSGHNTVSWYQQALGQGPQFIFQYYREEENGRGNFPPRFSGLQFPNYSSELNVNALELDDSALYLCASSYPGNTIYFGEGSWLTVV.

V and J are TRBV9 and TRBJ2-2, with TRBD2 identical over 14 bases. After removal of 4 bases from V and 6 bases from J, the junction contained 5 bases not matched to a gene. The CDR3 loop spans 16 amino acids. The V gene's germline CDR1 is SGDLS and CDR2 YYNGEE. CDR3 nucleotides: TGTGCCAGCAGCACCGGGACTAGCGGGAGATCCGGGGAGCTGTTTTTT. Protein: CASSTGTSGRSGELFF.

The J gene is TRBJ2-3, the V gene TRBV7-9; 8 bases map to TRBD2. J lost 2 bases, V lost 5 bases, and 3 bases had no gene match. Germline V gene data show CDR1 as SEHNR and CDR2 as FQNEAQ (reference sequence). The CDR3 runs 14 residues. CDR3 protein: CASSLSGATDTQYF. The CDR3 DNA reads as TGTGCCAGCAGCCTTAGCGGGGCCACAGATACGCAGTATTTT.

This chain connects TRBV7-9 to TRBJ2-3, with 7 bases aligning to TRBD2. V was pared by 1 base and J by 2 bases, with 6 bases of the junction left unmatched. This CDR3 is built from 16 residues. The germline CDR1 and CDR2 sequences are SEHNR and FQNEAQ (reference sequence). The CDR3 loop is CASSLGAGAVTDTQYF. The DNA for the CDR3 is TGTGCCAGCAGCTTAGGGGCGGGAGCGGTCACAGATACGCAGTATTTT.

The table lists this clone with a few counts. The chain has TRBV2 and TRBJ2-2; D might be TRBD1 (5 bases). Germline V gene lookup returns CDR1 SNHLY and CDR2 FYNNEI. The ends were cut back, 7 bases at V and 0 bases at J, with 9 bases in the middle. The CDR3 covers 14 residues. The CDR3: CASTRTTNTGELFF. DNA of the CDR3: TGTGCCAGCACCCGGACAACGAACACCGGGGAGCTGTTTTTT.

The chain links TRBV6-1 to TRBJ1-2; TRBD1 aligns across 8 bases. J lost 2 bases, V lost 10 bases, and 6 bases had no gene match. Germline V CDR1 and CDR2: MNHNS, SASEGT. CDR3 length: 13 amino acids. In DNA, the CDR3 is TGTGCCACCCAGGCAGGGGGCAACTATGGCTACACCTTC. Its translation is CATQAGGNYGYTF.

For this clone: A read error is possible here, since a much larger clone lies one base away. This same CDR3 is encoded by further DNA sequences in the sample. The rearrangement joins TRBV9 to TRBJ1-2, with a tentative D call TRBD1 (5 bases). The V gene lost 0 bases and the J gene lost 5 bases, with 5 bases spanning the gap. This CDR3 comprises 12 residues. Germline CDR1 is SGDLS and CDR2 is YYNGEE. The CDR3 reads CASSVGGYGYTF. The CDR3 DNA reads as TGTGCCAGCAGCGTAGGGGGGTATGGCTACACCTTC.

The chain carries TRBV27 and TRBJ1-2; tentatively, D is TRBD1 (5 bases). The V end lost 5 bases, the J end lost 2 bases, and 12 bases lay between the germline ends. Germline V gives CDR1 MNHEY, CDR2 SMNVEV (reference sequence). The CDR3 spans 14 residues. The DNA of the CDR3 is TGTGCCAGCAGTCCAGGACACTTGAACTATGGCTACACCTTC. Its translation is CASSPGHLNYGYTF.

About this clone itself: Other DNA sequences in the sample encode the same CDR3. The J gene is TRBJ1-1, the V gene TRBV5-4; tentative D call: TRBD1 (6 bases). Trimming took off 0 bases at V and 5 bases at J, with 11 bases between the two ends. Germline V gene lookup returns CDR1 SGHNT and CDR2 YYREEE (reference sequence). The CDR3 extends over 14 amino acids. The CDR3 DNA sequence: TGTGCCAGCAGCTTGGAACAGGGACTTACTGAAGCTTTCTTT. This codes for CASSLEQGLTEAFF.

The sample holds a few counts of this clone. A much larger clone differs by one base, so this may be a read error. The same CDR3 also results from other DNA sequences found in this sample. Here the CDR3 reads CASSLFTDTQYF. CDR3 coding DNA: TGTGCCAGCAGCCTTTTCACAGATACGCAGTATTTT. The chain recombines TRBV7-2 with TRBJ2-3; D remains ambiguous. CDR1 is SGHTA, CDR2 FQGNSA, per germline. The V end lost 5 bases, the J end lost 2 bases, and 5 bases lay between the germline ends. This CDR3 region has 12 residues.

The CDR3 loop reads CASSLDSIGSGTVRDTQYF. The DNA for the CDR3 is TGTGCCAGCAGCTTAGATTCCATCGGTAGCGGTACGGTTAGAGATACGCAGTATTTT. The genes are TRBV11-2 and TRBJ2-3; D is perhaps TRBD2 (6 bases). V was pared by 0 bases and J by 5 bases, with 24 bases between. Per the germline V gene, CDR1 is SGHAT and CDR2 is FQNNGV. The CDR3 has 19 residues.

This clone was detected ten times or more. A read error may produce the germline difference seen at one junction end. Other DNA sequences in the same sample also yield this CDR3. The gene calls are TRBV5-1 and TRBJ1-3; D call uncertain. The CDR3 is 14 residues long. CDR1 SGHRS and CDR2 YFSETQ come from the germline V gene. The CDR3 sequence: CASTLGGSGNTIYF. CDR3 nucleotides: TGCGCCAGCACCTTGGGAGGGAGCGGAAACACCATATATTTT.

The genes are TRBV7-3 and TRBJ2-3; 8 bases map to TRBD2. Trimming removed 5 bases from V and 4 bases from J; junction bases left unmatched: 8. The CDR3 loop spans 15 amino acids. Germline V gene sequence: CDR1 SGHTA, CDR2 FQGTGA. The CDR3 coding sequence is TGTGCCAGCAGCGCCCGGGGGGGGCTCGCAGATACGCAGTATTTT. Its translation is CASSARGGLADTQYF.